These 25 T cell receptor beta chains were sequenced from one sample in a study of T cell repertoires in cytomegalovirus infection. TCRdb analysed the reads with MiXCR anew, one entry per CDR3 protein. The table shows 650,000 to 900,000 distinct CDR3 sequences, with 30% to 35% occurring only once. The antigens for these receptors are not known. The sequencing used cultured CD8+ T cells from PBMCs, collected from culture after CMV antigen stimulation. These receptors were obtained from a human donor in good health (CMV status not recorded). Some clones in this sample may be carry-over from other donors' samples.

This clonotype has just one count. This chain uses TRBV2 with TRBJ2-7; 8 bases line up with TRBD2. The CDR3 has 16 amino acids. The V gene end was trimmed by 4 bases and the J gene end by 2 bases; junction bases not matched to a gene: 10. Germline V CDR1 and CDR2: SNHLY, FYNNEI. In DNA form, the CDR3 reads TGTGCCAGCAGTGCGATGCGGGGGGCTCCCACCTACGAGCAGTACTTC. Translation: CASSAMRGAPTYEQYF.

The chain carries TRBV5-4 and TRBJ2-5; TRBD1 matches 8 bases. Germline V gives CDR1 SGHNT, CDR2 YYREEE (reference sequence). V dropped 2 bases and J dropped 0; count of bases not matched to a gene: 12. The CDR3 is made up of 18 amino acids. In nucleotides, the CDR3 is TGTGCCAGCAGCTTCCTTCGGGCCGGACAGGGACACCAAGAGACCCAGTACTTC. It translates to CASSFLRAGQGHQETQYF.

This clonotype was observed a few times. The CDR3 sequence: CASRGPSYNEQFF. CDR3 bases: TGTGCCAGCAGGGGTCCCTCTTACAATGAGCAGTTCTTC. The chain couples TRBV6-2 or TRBV6-3 to TRBJ2-1; D unresolved. The CDR3 covers 13 residues. Trimming shortened V by 6 bases and J by 4 bases, and 10 bases separated the two germline ends. The germline gives CDR1 MNHEY, CDR2 SVGEGT.

V gene TRBV4-3 combines with J gene TRBJ2-3, with 7 bases matching TRBD1. The CDR3 contains 15 residues. In germline, CDR1 is LGHNA, CDR2 YSLEER. V shed 2 bases, J shed 4 bases, and the junction held 6 bases outside the gene matches. The CDR3 loop is CASSQRQGPADTQYF. DNA for the CDR3: TGCGCCAGCAGCCAAAGACAGGGTCCGGCAGATACGCAGTATTTT.

This clonotype was detected a few times. The genes are TRBV7-9 and TRBJ1-2; 8 positions match TRBD1. With V trimmed by 1 base and J by 7 bases, 8 bases remained unmatched. Germline loops: CDR1 SEHNR, CDR2 FQNEAQ (reference sequence). The CDR3 totals 15 residues. CDR3 DNA sequence: TGTGCCAGCAGCTTAGAAGACAGGGGTCGTTTTGGCTACACCTTC. Its translation is CASSLEDRGRFGYTF.

Of note for this clonotype: A much more abundant neighbour one base away suggests this may be a read error. The chain joins TRBV7-2 to TRBJ2-7, with TRBD1 matching 9 bases. Germline V gives CDR1 SGHTA, CDR2 FQGNSA. This CDR3 contains 15 residues. V was pared by 5 bases and J by 5 bases, with 10 bases of the junction left unmatched. In DNA, the CDR3 is TGTGCCAGCAGCCCTGGGAGACAGGGGGAAAACGAGCAGTACGTC. Its translation: CASSPGRQGENEQYV.

This clonotype was found a few times. The chain joins TRBV4-3 to TRBJ1-6; weak D call: TRBD1 (6 bases). Trimming removed 0 bases at V and 11 bases at J, with 8 bases between. The CDR3 contains 13 residues. The V gene's germline CDR1 is LGHNA and CDR2 YSLEER. CDR3 amino acids: CASSQDRGTPLHF. The CDR3 DNA reads as TGCGCCAGCAGCCAAGATAGGGGGACACCCCTCCACTTT.

This chain's CDR3 is CASSFLLGQDKETQYF. CDR3 nucleotides: TGTGCCAGCAGTTTTTTACTAGGACAGGATAAAGAGACCCAGTACTTC. The J gene is TRBJ2-5, the V gene TRBV12-3 or TRBV12-4; 7 positions agree with TRBD1. The trim removed 3 bases at V and 3 bases at J, leaving 10 bases unmatched. This CDR3 has 16 amino acids.

The chain joins TRBV9 to TRBJ1-2; possibly TRBD1 for D (6 bases). CDR3 length equals 16 residues. Trimming pared 4 bases from V and 2 bases from J, leaving 18 bases between. Germline V gene data show CDR1 as SGDLS and CDR2 as YYNGEE. The CDR3 is CASSRAGHPSNYGYTF. CDR3 in DNA: TGTGCCAGCAGCCGAGCGGGACACCCTTCGAACTATGGCTACACCTTC.

The chain is built from TRBV5-4 and TRBJ1-1; D ambiguous. The CDR3 covers 15 residues. The germline V gene encodes CDR1 SGHNT and CDR2 YYREEE (reference sequence). The V and J ends lost 3 bases and 5 bases respectively, with 17 bases between them. The CDR3 sequence is CASSSLGDQATEAFF. The DNA of the CDR3 is TGTGCCAGCAGCTCCTTAGGTGACCAGGCAACTGAAGCTTTCTTT.

A few counts support this clonotype. The chain uses TRBV4-1 and TRBJ1-1, with TRBD1 matching over 7 bases. CDR1 and CDR2 from the germline V gene are MGHRA and YSYEKL. J was trimmed by 4 bases and V by 4 bases; bases with no gene match: 12. This CDR3 contains 16 residues. The CDR3 DNA reads as TGCGCCAGCAGCCCCCAGGGGGGCTTAACGGGCACTGAAGCTTTCTTT. This encodes CASSPQGGLTGTEAFF.

This clonotype turned up a few times. This chain links TRBV6-5 with TRBJ2-1; 10 positions agree with TRBD2. CDR1 and CDR2 from the germline V gene are MNHEY and SVGAGI. The CDR3 is made up of 18 amino acids. The junction had 10 bases not matched to a gene; V was cut back by 1 base and J by 4 bases. The CDR3 nucleotides are TGTGCCAGCAGTTACTTGGGCATAGGAGCGGGGGGGTACAATGAGCAGTTCTTC. Protein: CASSYLGIGAGGYNEQFF.

This clonotype was seen a few times. The rearrangement joins TRBV11-2 to TRBJ2-5, with D perhaps matching TRBD2 (5 bases). The V end was cut by 6 bases, the J end by 4 bases, with 12 bases between. The CDR3 consists of 13 residues. The germline V gene encodes CDR1 SGHAT and CDR2 FQNNGV. CDR3 in amino acids: CASRSVGRETQYF. In DNA, the CDR3 is TGTGCCAGCAGGTCCGTGGGGAGAGAGACCCAGTACTTC.

Worth noting for this clonotype: This may be a read error, as it is one base from a much larger clone. The chain links TRBV7-8 to TRBJ1-2, with a weak D call TRBD1 (5 bases). CDR1 is SGHVS, CDR2 FQNEAQ, per germline. The CDR3 loop spans 18 amino acids. The CDR3 sequence is CAISLARAGWAILDGYTF. The DNA for the CDR3 is TGTGCCATCAGCTTAGCCCGTGCAGGGTGGGCTATACTCGATGGCTACACCTTC.

This chain connects TRBV7-9 to TRBJ2-3; D gene ambiguous. Trimming left V 10 bases short and J 4 bases short, with 12 bases between. Per germline, CDR1 SEHNR and CDR2 FQNEAQ (reference sequence). The CDR3 contains 12 residues. CDR3 region: CATMVGSDTQYF. The CDR3 region has the DNA TGTGCCACCATGGTTGGGTCAGATACGCAGTATTTT.

The sample holds a few counts of this clonotype. V gene TRBV7-6 combines with J gene TRBJ2-2, with no clear D. The CDR3 contains 16 residues. Germline assignment: CDR1 SGHVS and CDR2 FNYEAQ. V shed 1 base and J shed 3 bases, with 12 bases lying between them. CDR3 loop: CASSLGSSAYTGELFF. CDR3 DNA: TGTGCCAGCAGCTTAGGATCCAGCGCGTACACCGGGGAGCTGTTTTTT.

The chain carries TRBV19 and TRBJ2-7; 8 nucleotides match TRBD1. CDR3 size: 14 residues. Trimming took 7 bases from V and 3 from J; bases not matched to a gene: 8. The germline CDR1 and CDR2 sequences are LNHDA and SQIVND (reference sequence). CDR3 region: CASTDRGRNYEQYF. The CDR3 region has the DNA TGTGCCAGTACCGACAGGGGACGGAACTACGAGCAGTACTTC.

This clonotype has just a few counts. This chain uses TRBV7-8 with TRBJ1-1; tentative D call: TRBD1 (5 bases). The CDR3 length is 14 residues. V lost 0 bases to trimming and J lost 5 bases, with 10 bases between them. CDR1 is SGHVS and CDR2 is FQNEAQ in the germline V gene. The CDR3 sequence is CASSLASGETEAFF. The CDR3 bases are TGTGCCAGCAGCTTAGCTTCGGGGGAGACTGAAGCTTTCTTT. Supplemented by reference TRBV7-8 and TRBJ1-1, the full variable domain reads GAGVSQSPRYKVAKRGQDVALRCDPISGHVSLFWYQQALGQGPEFLTYFQNEAQLDKSGLPSDRFFAERPEGSVSTLKIQRTQQEDSAVYLCASSLASGETEAFFGQGTRLTVV.

This chain joins TRBV19 and TRBJ2-1; D is undetermined. Germline V gene lookup returns CDR1 LNHDA and CDR2 SQIVND (reference sequence). The CDR3 extends over 11 amino acids. Trimming shortened V by 7 bases and J by 7 bases, and 8 bases separated the two germline ends. The CDR3 sequence is CASISENEQFF. In DNA form, the CDR3 reads TGTGCCAGTATCTCGGAAAATGAGCAGTTCTTC.

This rearrangement joins TRBV5-1 to TRBJ1-2, with 7 bases aligning to TRBD1. Germline assignment: CDR1 SGHRS and CDR2 YFSETQ. This CDR3 contains 15 residues. V dropped 3 bases and J dropped 4; count of bases not matched to a gene: 9. The CDR3 here is CASSSHTGTVYGYTF. The DNA of the CDR3 is TGCGCCAGCAGCTCCCATACCGGGACAGTCTATGGCTACACCTTC.

This clonotype was observed many times. V gene TRBV4-1 combines with J gene TRBJ2-1; no definite D call. Germline assignment: CDR1 MGHRA and CDR2 YSYEKL. The CDR3 is 16 residues long. V lost 4 bases and J lost 2, with 15 bases in between. CDR3: CASSPLTTSTYNEQFF. The CDR3 DNA reads TGCGCCAGCAGCCCTCTAACTACCTCCACCTACAATGAGCAGTTCTTC.

Remarks on this clonotype: The junction differs from germline at one of its ends, possibly a read error. The J gene is TRBJ1-5, the V gene TRBV4-1; no firm D call. Germline V gene lookup returns CDR1 MGHRA and CDR2 YSYEKL. CDR3 size: 14 residues. The CDR3 region has the DNA TGCGCCAGCGGCCAAGGGCAGGTTGGCCAGCCCCAGCATTTT. Protein product: CASGQGQVGQPQHF.

This clonotype was detected only a few times. The CDR3 loop is CASNDQYNEQFF. Here the CDR3 DNA reads TGTGCCAGCAACGACCAATACAATGAGCAGTTCTTC. J is TRBJ2-1 and V is TRBV7-8; unclear D gene. V was shortened by 7 bases and J by 4 bases, with 8 bases between the two germline ends. The length of the CDR3 is 12 residues. Per germline, CDR1 SGHVS and CDR2 FQNEAQ.

This clonotype was observed a handful of times. The chain employs TRBV12-3 or TRBV12-4 and TRBJ1-2; maybe TRBD1 (5 bases). The CDR3 extends over 15 amino acids. The germline V and J ends were trimmed by 2 bases and 2 bases, with 12 bases remaining between them. This chain's CDR3 is CASSLLVRTNYGYTF. The CDR3 DNA reads TGTGCCAGCAGTTTATTGGTTAGGACAAACTATGGCTACACCTTC.

The rearrangement uses TRBV12-3 or TRBV12-4 and TRBJ2-2, with TRBD1 matching 12 bases. V was clipped by 6 bases and J by 7 bases; unmatched bases: 3. CDR3 length: 14 amino acids. The CDR3 nucleotides are TGTGCCAGCAGGGGACAGGGGGCGGACGGGGAGCTGTTTTTT. Translating it yields CASRGQGADGELFF.